This TCR beta chain was sequenced in a study of cytomegalovirus exposure and HLA in healthy donors. Findings and limits, study-wide: Most TCR sequences proved rare, with some public TCRs found in many donors. Roughly 170 TCR beta chains were listed as cytomegalovirus-associated.

Losses at the gene ends were 4 bases for V and 3 bases for J; bases not matched to a gene: 8. There are 15 residues in the CDR3. Germline V gives CDR1 SGHVS, CDR2 FQNEAQ. Assay used: immunoSEQ multiplex PCR; TCRdb lists only in-frame clones, some missing. The table has roughly 330,000 clones, about nine tenths seen once; the top ten hold 1.2%. Note on this clone: The antigen is undetermined.

The donors were in the roughly 110-subject validation cohort, distinct from the roughly 700-subject first cohort. The chain carries TRBV7-8 and TRBJ1-2; TRBD1 matches at 7 bases. The specimen was PBMCs. This clonotype was sampled from a woman aged 25 to 45 in good health and CMV-seropositive. CDR3 residues: CASSSRTGQHYGYTF. For the CDR3, the DNA is TGTGCCAGCAGCTCACGGACGGGACAGCACTATGGCTACACCTTC. Looking up the rest from reference TRBV7-8 and TRBJ1-2 gives the full variable domain: GAGVSQSPRYKVAKRGQDVALRCDPISGHVSLFWYQQALGQGPEFLTYFQNEAQLDKSGLPSDRFFAERPEGSVSTLKIQRTQQEDSAVYLCASSSRTGQHYGYTFGSGTRLTVV.